Sequencing of this T cell receptor (beta chain) was carried out in a study of cytomegalovirus exposure and HLA in healthy donors. As regards this clone: Its target is unknown.

The CDR3 contains 15 residues. CDR1 and CDR2 from the germline V gene are LNHNV and YYDKDF (reference sequence). Trimming pared 0 bases from V and 1 base from J, leaving 8 bases between. Though nominally healthy at sampling, donors likely had unrecorded immune exposures. Both 60 Vbeta primers and 13 Jbeta primers went into the PCR. Repertoires were generated with immunoSEQ multiplex PCR, while TCRdb's copy carries only in-frame clones and drops some. The specimen's table records 120,000 to 150,000 clones. Points from the study as a whole: Rare sequences made up most TCRs, while some public TCRs were found in many donors. According to an earlier analysis, most TCR beta V segments yielded productive rearrangements about 90% or about 30% of the time.

This sequence originates from a woman between 50 and 59 years old in good health and CMV-seronegative. Material: PBMCs. The genes are TRBV15 and TRBJ2-3; D not resolved. The CDR3 nucleotides read TGTGCCACCAGCAGAGATAAGCAACGCACAGATACGCAGTATTTT. Translated: CATSRDKQRTDTQYF.